Given below is one TCR beta chain in context. The entry originates in a study of blood T cell repertoires in COVID-19. Study at large: PBMCs, B-cell-depleted T cells, or T cells were the source of the cDNA or gDNA that made up the material.

Profiled with immunoSEQ multiplex PCR; TCRdb holds only in-frame clones, not every one. Of about 140,000 clones listed, 75% to 80% are singletons. Participant reports of clinical history set cohort assignment. Source material: PBMCs or T cells enriched from blood (not recorded which). This receptor was obtained from a woman between 50 and 59 years old who had recovered from COVID-19.

CDR3: CAWSRGTTYEQYF. The CDR3 DNA follows: TGTGCCTGGAGTAGAGGGACAACCTACGAGCAGTACTTC. J is TRBJ2-7 and V is TRBV30; perhaps TRBD1 as D (6 bases). CDR3 length equals 13 residues. Germline assignment: CDR1 GTSNPN and CDR2 SVGIG (reference sequence). V lost 2 bases to trimming and J lost 2 bases, with 10 bases between them.